This T cell receptor (beta chain) was obtained from a study of response to subunit inactivated influenza vaccine. This clonotype was recorded at least ten times. The CDR3 totals 12 residues. Trimming stripped 2 bases from V and 6 bases from J, with 10 bases between. Germline lookup yields CDR1 SQVTM and CDR2 ANQGSEA. In TCRdb, the RT-PCR reads were re-called with MiXCR into one record per CDR3 protein. Seen here are some 540,000 distinct CDR3 sequences, under 30% observed once, and the top ten hold 2.5% to 3.5%. Separately, the same data were catalogued under a study of T cells expressing NK-cell markers. That source adds: UMI-tagged 5'RACE template switching yielded the TCR beta cDNA. According to the study, TCR beta repertoires originated from sorted CD3+CD56+NKG2C+, CD3+CD56+NKG2C- and CD3+CD56-NKG2C+ T cells. A few donors' CD3+CD56-NKG2C+ cells were dominated by the same clonotypes.

V usage is TRBV29-1 and J usage is TRBJ2-5, with D perhaps TRBD1 or TRBD2 (6 bases each). This TCR was sampled from a man in his fifties or sixties who received an inactivated influenza vaccine. Here the sequenced sample was CD4+ T cells sorted from PBMCs, taken 11 to 12 days after vaccination. This CDR3 is CSVEKGGQTQYF. The DNA of the CDR3 is TGCAGCGTTGAAAAGGGGGGCCAGACCCAGTACTTC.